One and the same sample provided the 13 T cell receptor beta chains below, sequenced in a study of technical replicates of blood from a handful of donors. Sequenced by immunoSEQ multiplex PCR; TCRdb stores in-frame clones only, minus some. The sample consists of 100,000 or so clones, approximately 93% of them appearing once. The sample comprised T cells isolated from PBMCs. The source of these receptors is a human donor in good health.

CDR3: CASSFLNIQYF. The CDR3 DNA is TGTGCCAGCAGCTTCCTAAACATTCAGTACTTC. The rearrangement joins TRBV28 to TRBJ2-4, with D uncertain. Deletions cut 6 bases from V and 6 bases from J, with 6 bases between. Germline V CDR1 and CDR2: MDHEN, SYDVKM. The CDR3 spans 11 residues. Complete variable domain (other parts from reference TRBV28 and TRBJ2-4): DVKVTQSSRYLVKRTGEKVFLECVQDMDHENMFWYRQDPGLGLRLIYFSYDVKMKEKGDIPEGYSVSREKKERFSLILESASTNQTSMYLCASSFLNIQYFGAGTRLSVL.

The rearrangement joins TRBV6-6 to TRBJ2-1, with 9 positions matching TRBD2. V trimming: 8 bases; J trimming: 3 bases; junction bases outside the gene matches: 2. The CDR3 is made up of 13 amino acids. The germline V gene encodes CDR1 MNHNY and CDR2 SVGAGI (reference sequence). CDR3 coding DNA: TGTGCCAGCGGTAGCGGGGGCTACAATGAGCAGTTCTTC. The encoded protein is CASGSGGYNEQFF.

This clone was recorded only once. The J gene is TRBJ1-2, the V gene TRBV6-5, with 7 bases that match TRBD1. V shed 7 bases and J 6 bases; nucleotides not matched to a gene: 11. The CDR3 has 14 amino acids. Germline CDR1 reads MNHEY; CDR2 reads SVGAGI. The CDR3 loop reads CASNIRAGGNGYTF. CDR3 nucleotide sequence: TGTGCCAGCAACATCAGGGCAGGGGGTAATGGCTACACCTTC.

This chain uses TRBV7-9 with TRBJ1-2, with TRBD1 matching over 7 bases. The trim removed 2 bases at V and 7 bases at J, leaving 10 bases unmatched. The germline V gene encodes CDR1 SEHNR and CDR2 FQNEAQ (reference sequence). The CDR3 is 15 amino acids. CDR3 in DNA: TGTGCCAGCAGCTTAATGCAGGGGGTCACAGGTGGCTACACCTTC. Translating it yields CASSLMQGVTGGYTF.

The chain has TRBV29-1 and TRBJ1-2, with unresolved D. With 3 bases removed from V and 5 bases from J, the gap between germline ends came to 10 bases. There are 12 residues in the CDR3. In germline, CDR1 is SQVTM, CDR2 ANQGSEA. The CDR3: CSVDGGVYGYTF. The CDR3 DNA is TGCAGCGTTGACGGAGGTGTATATGGCTACACCTTC.

For this clone: One junction end does not reproduce the germline sequence, and a read error may be involved. The chain recombines TRBV28 with TRBJ2-7, with 13 bases aligning to TRBD2. The CDR3 contains 19 residues. Germline CDR1 is MDHEN and CDR2 is SYDVKM. CDR3 DNA sequence: TGTGCCAGCACTTTAGGTGGACTAGCGGGAGCGTATACCCCCTACGAGCAGTACTTC. The encoded protein is CASTLGGLAGAYTPYEQYF.

This clone turned up a few times. The rearrangement uses TRBV7-2 and TRBJ1-5, with 7 bases lining up with TRBD1. This CDR3 is built from 18 residues. V lost 5 bases to trimming and J lost 0 bases; unmatched junction nucleotides: 13. The germline V gene has CDR1 SGHTA and CDR2 FQGNSA. CDR3: CASSRDRAQTFSNQPQHF. The CDR3 nucleotides read TGTGCCAGCAGCCGTGACAGGGCACAAACCTTTAGCAATCAGCCCCAGCATTTT.

This clone was picked up one time. The chain links TRBV6-1 to TRBJ2-1, with 16 bases identical to TRBD2. The length of the CDR3 is 19 residues. Per the germline V gene, CDR1 is MNHNS and CDR2 is SASEGT. The trim removed 2 bases at V and 4 bases at J, leaving 8 bases unmatched. The CDR3 DNA is TGTGCCAGCAGTGAAACGGGACTAGCGGGAGGGGGAACTTACAATGAGCAGTTCTTC. Protein product: CASSETGLAGGGTYNEQFF.

This sequence joins TRBV9 and TRBJ2-5, with a tentative D call TRBD2 (6 bases). The V gene lost 0 bases and the J gene lost 6 bases, with 9 bases spanning the gap. The CDR3 consists of 13 residues. Germline assignment: CDR1 SGDLS and CDR2 YYNGEE. The CDR3 region is CASSVGTTQTQYF. In DNA, the CDR3 is TGTGCCAGCAGCGTAGGGACTACCCAGACCCAGTACTTC.

The chain links TRBV28 to TRBJ2-1; 9 bases align to TRBD2. The CDR3 extends over 13 amino acids. Germline assignment: CDR1 MDHEN and CDR2 SYDVKM. V dropped 8 bases and J dropped 7; count of bases not matched to a gene: 6. CDR3 DNA: TGTGCCAGCGAGGCGGGAGGGGTAAATGAGCAGTTCTTC. Protein product: CASEAGGVNEQFF.

V and J are TRBV5-1 and TRBJ1-5, with TRBD1 matching 9 bases. This CDR3 is 14 amino acids long. V shed 0 bases, J shed 5 bases, and the junction held 0 bases outside the gene matches. CDR1 SGHRS and CDR2 YFSETQ come from the germline V gene. This chain's CDR3 is CASSLGDRDQPQHF. The DNA of the CDR3 is TGCGCCAGCAGCTTGGGGGACAGGGATCAGCCCCAGCATTTT.

The CDR3 spells CASSAGPWRAEAFF. The CDR3 DNA is TGTGCCAGCAGCGCCGGACCCTGGAGGGCTGAAGCTTTCTTT. The V call is TRBV9, the J call TRBJ1-1; D is unclear. V dropped 3 bases and J dropped 6 bases, with 15 bases sitting between them. The germline V gene has CDR1 SGDLS and CDR2 YYNGEE. CDR3 size: 14 residues.

This clone came up once. The CDR3 nucleotides are TGTGCCAGCAGCCCCACTAGCGTCCACGAGCAGTACTTC. Protein sequence: CASSPTSVHEQYF. The gene calls are TRBV5-4 and TRBJ2-7; 7 positions match TRBD2. This CDR3 region has 13 residues. The germline gives CDR1 SGHNT, CDR2 YYREEE (reference sequence). The J segment lost 5 bases and the V segment lost 4 bases, leaving 6 bases of the junction unmatched.